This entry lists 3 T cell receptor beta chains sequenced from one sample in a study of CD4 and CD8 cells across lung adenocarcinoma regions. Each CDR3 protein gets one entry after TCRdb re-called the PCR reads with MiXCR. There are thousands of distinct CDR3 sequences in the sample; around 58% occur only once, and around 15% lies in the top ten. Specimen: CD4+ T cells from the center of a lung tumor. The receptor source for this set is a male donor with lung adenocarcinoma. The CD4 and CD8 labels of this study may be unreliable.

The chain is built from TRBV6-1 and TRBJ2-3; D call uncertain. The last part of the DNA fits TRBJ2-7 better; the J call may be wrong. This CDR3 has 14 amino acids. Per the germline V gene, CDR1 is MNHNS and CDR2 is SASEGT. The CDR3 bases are TGTGCCAGCAGGACGTTTGTTAACTCCTACGAGCAGTACTTC. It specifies CASRTFVNSYEQYF.

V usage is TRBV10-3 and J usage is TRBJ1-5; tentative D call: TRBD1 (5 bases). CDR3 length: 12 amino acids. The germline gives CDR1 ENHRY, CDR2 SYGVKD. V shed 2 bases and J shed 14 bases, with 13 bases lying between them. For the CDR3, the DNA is TGTGCCATCAGTGAGAGTGGACAAGAGGAGCATTTT. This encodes CAISESGQEEHF.

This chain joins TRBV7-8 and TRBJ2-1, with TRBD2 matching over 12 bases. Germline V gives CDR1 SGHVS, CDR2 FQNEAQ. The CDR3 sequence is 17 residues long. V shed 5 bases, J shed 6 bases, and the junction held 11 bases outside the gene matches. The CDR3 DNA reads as TGTGCCAGCAGCCGACTAGCGGGAGCGGCCGGAGGCAATGAGCAGTTCTTC. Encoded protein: CASSRLAGAAGGNEQFF.